This T cell receptor beta chain was captured in a study of cytotoxic CD8 clonotypes in ibrutinib-treated CLL. Genomic DNA for TCR beta libraries, approximately 2 micrograms, came from cryopreserved PBMCs. Profiling relied on immunoSEQ multiplex PCR, and the TCRdb table lists in-frame clones only, not all of them. The sample lists roughly 200,000 clones; more than 75% were seen once. The germline V gene has CDR1 SGHNT and CDR2 YYREEE (reference sequence). The ends were cut back, 0 bases at V and 1 base at J, with 10 bases in the middle. CDR3 size: 15 residues. The chain couples TRBV5-4 to TRBJ1-1, with D unresolved. The clonotype was recovered from a human donor with chronic lymphocytic leukemia. The specimen comprised PBMCs, sampled after 12 months of ibrutinib treatment. CDR3 region: CASSLVGNRNTEAFF. Here the CDR3 DNA reads TGTGCCAGCAGCTTGGTGGGGAACCGGAACACTGAAGCTTTCTTT.